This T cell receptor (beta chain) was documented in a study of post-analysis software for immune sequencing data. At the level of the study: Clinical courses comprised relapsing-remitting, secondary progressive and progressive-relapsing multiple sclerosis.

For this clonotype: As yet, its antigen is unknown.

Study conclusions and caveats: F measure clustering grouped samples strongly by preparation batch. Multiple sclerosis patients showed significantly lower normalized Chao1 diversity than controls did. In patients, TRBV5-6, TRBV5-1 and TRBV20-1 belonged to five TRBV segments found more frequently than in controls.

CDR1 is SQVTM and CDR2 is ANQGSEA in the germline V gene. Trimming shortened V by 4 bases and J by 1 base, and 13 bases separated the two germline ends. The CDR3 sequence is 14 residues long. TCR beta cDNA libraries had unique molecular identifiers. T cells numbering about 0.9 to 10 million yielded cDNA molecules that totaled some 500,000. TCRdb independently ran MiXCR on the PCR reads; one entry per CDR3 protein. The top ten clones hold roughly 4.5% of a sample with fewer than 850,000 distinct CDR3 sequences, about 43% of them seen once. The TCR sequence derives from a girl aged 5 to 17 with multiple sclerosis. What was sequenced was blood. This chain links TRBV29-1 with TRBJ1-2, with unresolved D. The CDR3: CSVVAGEVNYGYTF. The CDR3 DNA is TGCAGCGTTGTGGCAGGAGAAGTTAACTATGGCTACACCTTC.